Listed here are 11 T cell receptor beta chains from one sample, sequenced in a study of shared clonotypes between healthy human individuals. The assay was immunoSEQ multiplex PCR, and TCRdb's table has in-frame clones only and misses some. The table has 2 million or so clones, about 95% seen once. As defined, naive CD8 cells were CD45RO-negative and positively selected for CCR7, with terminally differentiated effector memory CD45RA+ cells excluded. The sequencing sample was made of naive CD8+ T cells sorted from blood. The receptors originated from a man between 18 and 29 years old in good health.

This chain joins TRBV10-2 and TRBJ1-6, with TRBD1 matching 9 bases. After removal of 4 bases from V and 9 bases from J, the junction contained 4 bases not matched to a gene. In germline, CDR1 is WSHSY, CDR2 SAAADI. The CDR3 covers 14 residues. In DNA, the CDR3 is TGCGCCAGCAGTGCGGACAGGGGAGGTTCACCCCTCCACTTT. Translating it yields CASSADRGGSPLHF.

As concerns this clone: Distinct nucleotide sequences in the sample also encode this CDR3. CDR3 DNA sequence: TGTGCCAGCAGCTTAGTAGGGGATTCACCCCTCCACTTT. Translating it yields CASSLVGDSPLHF. The rearrangement links TRBV7-9 to TRBJ1-6, with a possible D match to TRBD1 (5 bases). CDR1 is SEHNR and CDR2 is FQNEAQ in the germline V gene (reference sequence). V was shortened by 1 base and J by 8 bases, with 6 bases between the two germline ends. The CDR3 totals 13 residues.

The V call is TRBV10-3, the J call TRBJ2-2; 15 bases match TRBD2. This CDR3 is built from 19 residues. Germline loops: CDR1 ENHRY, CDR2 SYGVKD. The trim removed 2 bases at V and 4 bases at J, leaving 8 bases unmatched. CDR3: CAISEPGLAGGRSTGELFF. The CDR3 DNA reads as TGTGCCATCAGTGAGCCCGGACTAGCGGGGGGGCGGAGCACCGGGGAGCTGTTTTTT.

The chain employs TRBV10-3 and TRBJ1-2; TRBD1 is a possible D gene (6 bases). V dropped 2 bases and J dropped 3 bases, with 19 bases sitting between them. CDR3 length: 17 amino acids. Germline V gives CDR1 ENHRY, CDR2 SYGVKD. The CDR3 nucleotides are TGTGCCATCAGTGAGCTAGTAATCCGGGGGGCCTACTATGGCTACACCTTC. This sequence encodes CAISELVIRGAYYGYTF.

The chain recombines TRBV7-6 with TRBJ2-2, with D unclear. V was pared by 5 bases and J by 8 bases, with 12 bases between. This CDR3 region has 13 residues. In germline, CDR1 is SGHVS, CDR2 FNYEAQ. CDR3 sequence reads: CASSLLNVGELFF. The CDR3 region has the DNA TGTGCCAGCAGCCTCCTGAATGTTGGGGAGCTGTTTTTT.

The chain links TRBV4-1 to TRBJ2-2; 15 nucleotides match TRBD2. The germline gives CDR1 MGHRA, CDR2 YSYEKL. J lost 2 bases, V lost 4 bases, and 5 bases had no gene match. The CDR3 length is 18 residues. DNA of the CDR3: TGCGCCAGCAGCCTGGGGACTAGCGGGGGGACCAACACCGGGGAGCTGTTTTTT. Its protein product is CASSLGTSGGTNTGELFF.

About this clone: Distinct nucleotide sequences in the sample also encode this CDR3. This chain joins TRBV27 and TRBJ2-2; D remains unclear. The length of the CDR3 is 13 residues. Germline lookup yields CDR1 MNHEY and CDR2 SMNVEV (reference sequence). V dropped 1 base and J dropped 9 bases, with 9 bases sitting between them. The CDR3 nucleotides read TGTGCCAGCAGTTTATTGGGTTTCCGGGAGCTGTTTTTT. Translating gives CASSLLGFRELFF.

The CDR3 coding sequence is TGTGCCAGCAGGAGTACGGGGCTCAGCACAGATACGCAGTATTTT. It specifies CASRSTGLSTDTQYF. V gene TRBV6-1 combines with J gene TRBJ2-3; D is perhaps TRBD1 or TRBD2 (5 bases each). Trimming removed 6 bases from V and 0 bases from J, with 13 bases in between. This CDR3 is 15 amino acids long. Per the germline V gene, CDR1 is MNHNS and CDR2 is SASEGT.

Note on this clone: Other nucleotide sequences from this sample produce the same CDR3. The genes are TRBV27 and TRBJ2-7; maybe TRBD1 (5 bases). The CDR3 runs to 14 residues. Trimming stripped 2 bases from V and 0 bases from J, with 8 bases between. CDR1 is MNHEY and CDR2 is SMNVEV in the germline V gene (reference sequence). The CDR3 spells CASSLRQSSYEQYF. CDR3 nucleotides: TGTGCCAGCAGTTTAAGACAGAGCTCCTACGAGCAGTACTTC.

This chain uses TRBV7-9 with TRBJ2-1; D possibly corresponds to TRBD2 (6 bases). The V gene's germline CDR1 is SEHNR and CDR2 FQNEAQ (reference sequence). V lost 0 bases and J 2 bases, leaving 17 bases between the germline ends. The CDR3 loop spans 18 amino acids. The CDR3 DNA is TGTGCCAGCAGCTTAGCAGACTGGACTCGGAGGGCCTACAATGAGCAGTTCTTC. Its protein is CASSLADWTRRAYNEQFF.

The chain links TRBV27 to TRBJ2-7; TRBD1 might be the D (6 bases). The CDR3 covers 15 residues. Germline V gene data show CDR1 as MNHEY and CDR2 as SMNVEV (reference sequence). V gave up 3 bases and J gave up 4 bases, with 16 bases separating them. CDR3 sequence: CASSFYQGQIYEQYF. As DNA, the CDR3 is TGTGCCAGCAGTTTTTATCAGGGACAAATTTACGAGCAGTACTTC.